The 26 T cell receptor beta chains listed next were all sequenced from one sample in a study of long-term antiretroviral therapy in people with HIV. The assay used was immunoSEQ (version v3.0), run at survey level. Assay used: immunoSEQ multiplex PCR; TCRdb lists only in-frame clones, some missing. The sample includes roughly 26,000 clones, roughly 95% seen only once; the top ten take 2% to 2.5%. Sequencing used unsorted PBMCs, obtained almost 5 years after starting antiretroviral therapy. The receptors were sampled from a woman aged 45-65 years with HIV.

The chain uses TRBV6-5 and TRBJ1-2, with 7 bases identical to TRBD1. CDR3 length: 13 amino acids. Germline trimming cut 6 bases from V and 3 bases from J; bases unmatched to any gene: 4. Germline V gives CDR1 MNHEY, CDR2 SVGAGI. CDR3 sequence reads: CASSLTGDYGYTF. CDR3 nucleotides: TGTGCCAGCAGCCTTACAGGGGACTATGGCTACACCTTC.

The chain has TRBV15 and TRBJ2-3, with TRBD2 as a possible D gene (7 bases). The germline V gene has CDR1 LNHNV and CDR2 YYDKDF (reference sequence). The CDR3 extends over 18 amino acids. The V end was cut by 6 bases, the J end by 2 bases, with 24 bases between. The CDR3 is CATRRGGTSGVHTDTQYF. The DNA of the CDR3 is TGTGCCACCAGAAGGGGAGGGACCTCAGGGGTCCACACAGATACGCAGTATTTT. The full variable domain, completed using reference TRBV15 and TRBJ2-3, is DAMVIQNPRYQVTQFGKPVTLSCSQTLNHNVMYWYQQKSSQAPKLLFHYYDKDFNNEADTPDNFQSRRPNTSFCFLDIRSPGLGDTAMYLCATRRGGTSGVHTDTQYFGPGTRLTVL.

V is TRBV11-3 and J is TRBJ2-7, with D possibly TRBD1 on 7 matching bases. Trimming stripped 2 bases from V and 3 bases from J, with 17 bases between. This CDR3 contains 16 residues. Germline V lookup: CDR1 SGHNT, CDR2 YENEEA. The CDR3 DNA is TGTGCCAGCAGCTTATGGGGCGGGCAGGGGGGCTACGAGCAGTACTTC. Protein: CASSLWGGQGGYEQYF.

The chain joins TRBV27 to TRBJ2-7, with D perhaps matching TRBD1 (5 bases). This CDR3 is 15 amino acids long. Trimming pared 4 bases from V and 6 bases from J, leaving 19 bases between. Looked up from germline, CDR1 is MNHEY and CDR2 is SMNVEV (reference sequence). The CDR3 DNA follows: TGTGCCAGCAGTTCGAAACACCTGACAGTGGGCGAGCAGTACTTC. Its translation: CASSSKHLTVGEQYF.

J is TRBJ2-5 and V is TRBV5-1; 9 bases align to TRBD1. V was pared by 8 bases and J by 5 bases, with 10 bases of the junction left unmatched. This CDR3 has 14 residues. Per the germline V gene, CDR1 is SGHRS and CDR2 is YFSETQ. CDR3 sequence: CASAPGQGSETQYF. The CDR3 coding sequence is TGCGCCAGTGCTCCGGGACAGGGTTCCGAGACCCAGTACTTC. Drawing the rest from reference TRBV5-1 and TRBJ2-5, the complete variable domain is KAGVTQTPRYLIKTRGQQVTLSCSPISGHRSVSWYQQTPGQGLQFLFEYFSETQRNKGNFPGRFSGRQFSNSRSEMNVSTLELGDSALYLCASAPGQGSETQYFGPGTRLLVL.

This clone was observed a few times. This chain connects TRBV19 to TRBJ2-7, with 7 bases fitting TRBD1. Germline V lookup: CDR1 LNHDA, CDR2 SQIVND (reference sequence). The V segment lost 3 bases and the J segment 3 bases; nucleotides outside the gene matches: 5. This CDR3 is 14 amino acids long. The CDR3 sequence: CASSMAPGGYEQYF. DNA of the CDR3: TGTGCCAGTAGTATGGCTCCAGGGGGCTACGAGCAGTACTTC. The variable domain in full, with the rest retrieved from reference TRBV19 and TRBJ2-7, is DGGITQSPKYLFRKEGQNVTLSCEQNLNHDAMYWYRQDPGQGLRLIYYSQIVNDFQKGDIAEGYSVSREKKESFPLTVTSAQKNPTAFYLCASSMAPGGYEQYFGPGTRLTVT.

This chain connects TRBV14 to TRBJ2-7; 9 positions agree with TRBD1. The trim removed 2 bases at V and 3 bases at J, leaving 2 bases unmatched. This CDR3 is built from 14 residues. From germline, CDR1 is SGHDN and CDR2 FVKESK. The CDR3 loop is CASSQTGGNYEQYF. In DNA form, the CDR3 reads TGTGCCAGCAGCCAAACAGGGGGCAACTACGAGCAGTACTTC.

J is TRBJ2-7 and V is TRBV6-4; 7 nucleotides agree with TRBD2. In germline, CDR1 is MRHNA, CDR2 SNTAGT. The V and J ends lost 7 bases and 1 base, in that order; junction bases with no gene match: 13. This CDR3 has 16 amino acids. CDR3 DNA sequence: TGTGCCAGCACCACCCCCCGGACTAGAGAATCCTACGAGCAGTACTTC. It codes for CASTTPRTRESYEQYF.

This chain connects TRBV7-2 to TRBJ1-2; 8 positions agree with TRBD1. Trimming at V came to 5 bases and at J to 6 bases, leaving 11 bases not matched to a gene. Germline values: CDR1 SGHTA, CDR2 FQGNSA. This CDR3 is built from 15 residues. The DNA of the CDR3 is TGTGCCAGCAGCCCTATTGTGCCGACAGGGGATGGCTACACCTTC. It yields the protein CASSPIVPTGDGYTF.

The chain couples TRBV11-2 to TRBJ1-1; D uncertain. Trimming pared 7 bases from V and 0 bases from J, leaving 12 bases between. The germline CDR1 and CDR2 sequences are SGHAT and FQNNGV. This CDR3 has 14 amino acids. The CDR3 sequence: CASNPGSMNTEAFF. CDR3 DNA sequence: TGTGCCAGCAACCCGGGGTCTATGAACACTGAAGCTTTCTTT.

The V gene is TRBV7-6, the J gene TRBJ2-5; D not resolved. The germline V gene has CDR1 SGHVS and CDR2 FNYEAQ. The length of the CDR3 is 12 residues. Trimming pared 3 bases from V and 4 bases from J, leaving 6 bases between. In DNA form, the CDR3 reads TGTGCCAGCAGCTTGGATAGAGAGACCCAGTACTTC. It encodes CASSLDRETQYF.

The chain uses TRBV28 and TRBJ2-7, with TRBD2 matching 7 bases. Trimming removed 5 bases from V and 3 bases from J; junction bases left unmatched: 4. The CDR3 totals 13 residues. Germline-derived CDR1 and CDR2 are MDHEN and SYDVKM. The CDR3 sequence: CASSGGGYYEQYF. The CDR3 DNA is TGTGCCAGCAGTGGCGGGGGTTACTACGAGCAGTACTTC.

The V and J genes are TRBV19 and TRBJ1-2; 8 bases map to TRBD1. V lost 4 bases, J lost 4 bases, and 5 bases stayed unmatched. The germline gives CDR1 LNHDA, CDR2 SQIVND (reference sequence). The CDR3 has 14 amino acids. The CDR3 DNA reads as TGTGCCAGTAGTACGGGACAGGCCCTCTATGGCTACACCTTC. This sequence encodes CASSTGQALYGYTF.

The chain carries TRBV7-9 and TRBJ1-2; a possible D gene is TRBD1 (5 bases). The V end lost 1 base, the J end lost 8 bases, and 23 bases lay between the germline ends. The germline V gene encodes CDR1 SEHNR and CDR2 FQNEAQ (reference sequence). The length of the CDR3 is 17 residues. For the CDR3, the DNA is TGTGCCAGCAGCTTAGGGGGCAGGGTATATGGGGAGTACGGCTACACCTTC. Translated, it gives CASSLGGRVYGEYGYTF.

The rearrangement links TRBV19 to TRBJ2-7, with 7 bases that match TRBD2. The CDR3 has 15 residues. Germline V gene sequence: CDR1 LNHDA, CDR2 SQIVND (reference sequence). V dropped 1 base and J dropped 3; count of bases not matched to a gene: 6. CDR3 region: CASSIGDGRYYEQYF. CDR3 in DNA: TGTGCCAGTAGTATAGGGGACGGGAGGTACTACGAGCAGTACTTC.

The chain recombines TRBV5-1 with TRBJ1-1, with 8 bases identical to TRBD1. The J segment lost 3 bases and the V segment lost 4 bases, leaving 8 bases of the junction unmatched. Germline V CDR1 and CDR2: SGHRS, YFSETQ. CDR3 length: 15 amino acids. CDR3 region: CASSPQGQGHTEAFF. In DNA form, the CDR3 reads TGCGCCAGCAGCCCCCAAGGACAGGGTCACACTGAAGCTTTCTTT.

V usage is TRBV5-6 and J usage is TRBJ1-1; D not resolved. Germline CDR1 reads SGHDT; CDR2 reads YYEEEE. The V and J ends lost 4 bases and 1 base respectively, with 14 bases between them. The CDR3 runs 15 residues. Written as DNA, the CDR3 is TGTGCCAGCAGCCTTGCTAGGAGGCCGAACACTGAAGCTTTCTTT. Protein: CASSLARRPNTEAFF.

V is TRBV4-3 and J is TRBJ1-2; D gene uncertain. The V and J ends lost 7 bases and 3 bases respectively, with 15 bases between them. This CDR3 contains 14 residues. Germline assignment: CDR1 LGHNA and CDR2 YSLEER. CDR3 DNA sequence: TGCGCCAGCAAAATTGCGGGTACGGACTATGGCTACACCTTC. Translated, it gives CASKIAGTDYGYTF.

This clone was recorded only once. The chain combines TRBV27 with TRBJ1-2; D is undetermined. Trimming took 7 bases from V and 4 from J, leaving 13 bases between them. Germline loops: CDR1 MNHEY, CDR2 SMNVEV (reference sequence). The CDR3 is made up of 13 amino acids. The CDR3 nucleotides read TGTGCCAGCACCGCCCAAGTCGGCTATGGCTACACCTTC. This translates into CASTAQVGYGYTF.

This chain links TRBV15 with TRBJ1-2, with TRBD1 identical over 7 bases. Germline V CDR1 and CDR2: LNHNV, YYDKDF (reference sequence). Germline trimming cut 3 bases from V and 8 bases from J; bases unmatched to any gene: 9. CDR3 length: 14 residues. CDR3 DNA sequence: TGTGCCACCAGCAGTGGCGGGACAGTCAACGGCTACACCTTC. Residues: CATSSGGTVNGYTF.

This clone was recorded a few times. At one end, the junction sequence differs from germline, possibly due to a read error. The chain is built from TRBV6-1 and TRBJ2-7, with TRBD2 as a possible D gene (6 bases). The germline V gene has CDR1 MNHNS and CDR2 SASEGT. The CDR3 runs 14 residues. CDR3 bases: TGTGCCAGCAGTGAATCGCGCTGGGAGGTCCCTAAACCCTTC. As protein: CASSESRWEVPKPF.

The chain combines TRBV7-2 with TRBJ2-2; D is possibly TRBD1 or TRBD2 (5 bases each). CDR1 is SGHTA, CDR2 FQGNSA, per germline. The CDR3 contains 14 residues. Trimming took 6 bases from V and 0 from J, leaving 8 bases between them. In DNA form, the CDR3 reads TGTGCCAGCAGGGGGACCGCGAACACCGGGGAGCTGTTTTTT. Protein: CASRGTANTGELFF.

The chain combines TRBV27 with TRBJ2-1; D unresolved. Trimming removed 5 bases from V and 6 bases from J, with 17 bases in between. The CDR3 is 15 residues long. The germline gives CDR1 MNHEY, CDR2 SMNVEV (reference sequence). The CDR3 here is CASSRSSAKLNEQFF. The CDR3 region has the DNA TGTGCCAGCAGTCGGAGTTCTGCCAAACTCAATGAGCAGTTCTTC.

The chain uses TRBV13 and TRBJ2-3; D is uncertain. The CDR3 has 14 residues. V lost 5 bases and J lost 5, with 14 bases in between. Germline CDR1 PRHDT, CDR2 FYEKMQ (reference sequence). The CDR3 loop reads CASSLMDLVDTQYF. The CDR3 DNA reads TGTGCCAGCAGCCTAATGGATTTGGTAGATACGCAGTATTTT.

The CDR3 DNA reads TGTGCTAGTGGTTTGATAGCCTCTCCTGACGGAGGAGCTTTCTTT. This translates into CASGLIASPDGGAFF. V usage is TRBV12-5 and J usage is TRBJ1-1; unclear D gene. Trimming stripped 2 bases from V and 10 bases from J, with 20 bases between. The CDR3 length is 15 residues. Germline assignment: CDR1 LGHNT and CDR2 FRNRAP.

V and J are TRBV5-4 and TRBJ2-7, with TRBD1 identical over 7 bases. The CDR3 length is 15 residues. Trimming cost V 4 bases and J 2 bases; bases outside gene matches: 9. Per the germline V gene, CDR1 is SGHNT and CDR2 is YYREEE (reference sequence). The CDR3 nucleotides are TGTGCCAGCAGCGTGTCACAGGGGCGACCCTACGAGCAGTACTTC. It codes for CASSVSQGRPYEQYF.